This T cell receptor (beta chain) was recovered during a study of blood T cell repertoires in COVID-19. The wider study: Whether acute or convalescent, the COVID-19 samples came from the United States, Italy and Spain. From T cells, B-cell-depleted T cells, or PBMCs came the material, which was cDNA or gDNA.

Original analysis: Reference gene primer amplification gave estimated nucleated cell counts. Clones were read by immunoSEQ multiplex PCR, and TCRdb kept only the in-frame ones, dropping some. V and J calls and clone size are given by that table; D and trimming were obtained from the DNA. The profile shows 70,000 to 90,000 clones, approximately 90% of them singletons. The trim removed 5 bases at V and 7 bases at J, leaving 10 bases unmatched. CDR3 length: 16 residues. The germline V gene encodes CDR1 LNHDA and CDR2 SQIVND (reference sequence). This clone is medium-sized within its sample. Sample: PBMCs or T cells enriched from blood (not recorded which). The chain combines TRBV19 with TRBJ2-1, with 11 positions matching TRBD2. This clonotype was obtained from a woman between 45 and 60 years old with acute COVID-19. The DNA for the CDR3 is TGTGCCAGTAGTCGTGGTAGCGGGAGGGCCTGGAATGAGCAGTTCTTC. Amino acids: CASSRGSGRAWNEQFF. Complete variable domain (other parts from reference TRBV19 and TRBJ2-1): DGGITQSPKYLFRKEGQNVTLSCEQNLNHDAMYWYRQDPGQGLRLIYYSQIVNDFQKGDIAEGYSVSREKKESFPLTVTSAQKNPTAFYLCASSRGSGRAWNEQFFGPGTRLTVL.